Each of the 8 T cell receptor beta chains below was sequenced from the same sample in a study of OX40 agonist ivuxolimab in advanced cancers. Method: immunoSEQ multiplex PCR; TCRdb's copy keeps in-frame clones and lacks some. The repertoire consists of 58,000 or so clones, with 85% to 90% occurring once and the leading ten covering about 11%. Sequences were derived from CD4+ or CD8+ T cells sorted from blood, sampled in a trial of the OX40 agonist ivuxolimab. Receptors originate from an adult with an advanced solid tumor such as melanoma, head and neck, liver or kidney cancer.

This sequence joins TRBV27 and TRBJ1-1; possible D gene TRBD1, 5 bases. V was trimmed by 3 bases and J by 3 bases, leaving 20 bases between them. The germline CDR1 and CDR2 sequences are MNHEY and SMNVEV (reference sequence). The CDR3 covers 17 residues. CDR3 amino acids: CASSFSERKGWDTEAFF. CDR3 sequence (DNA): TGTGCCAGCAGTTTTTCGGAGAGGAAGGGGTGGGACACTGAAGCTTTCTTT.

This chain uses TRBV14 with TRBJ1-1; D gene ambiguous. The CDR3 totals 15 residues. V was shortened by 2 bases and J by 0 bases, with 10 bases between the two germline ends. CDR1 and CDR2 from the germline V gene are SGHDN and FVKESK. CDR3 DNA sequence: TGTGCCAGCAGCCAACGTGGGCGGCTGAACACTGAAGCTTTCTTT. It is translated as CASSQRGRLNTEAFF.

The rearrangement joins TRBV25-1 to TRBJ2-2; 8 bases line up with TRBD2. Germline V gene lookup returns CDR1 MGHDK and CDR2 SYGVNS. Trimming removed 3 bases from V and 7 bases from J; junction bases left unmatched: 10. The length of the CDR3 is 16 residues. This CDR3 is CASSDREGGSGGELFF. CDR3 coding DNA: TGTGCCAGCAGTGATCGGGAGGGGGGATCTGGCGGGGAGCTGTTTTTT.

J is TRBJ2-7 and V is TRBV19; D not certain. Between the trimmed V and J ends, which lost 2 bases and 6 bases, there was a span of 23 bases. Germline-derived CDR1 and CDR2 are LNHDA and SQIVND (reference sequence). This CDR3 contains 17 residues. The CDR3 reads CASSISSSAFWLGEQYF. CDR3 bases: TGTGCCAGTAGTATAAGTAGTAGTGCGTTTTGGCTCGGCGAGCAGTACTTC.

This rearrangement joins TRBV5-1 to TRBJ2-3; perhaps TRBD1 as D (8 bases). CDR1 and CDR2 (germline): SGHRS, YFSETQ. The CDR3 runs 16 residues. The V and J ends lost 3 bases and 1 base respectively, with 15 bases between them. The CDR3 DNA reads TGCGCCAGCAGCTCATGGACAGGGAGGGGCACAGATACGCAGTATTTT. It codes for CASSSWTGRGTDTQYF.

This chain joins TRBV11-1 and TRBJ2-5, with D perhaps TRBD1 (5 bases). Trimming shortened V by 6 bases and J by 1 base, and 18 bases separated the two germline ends. CDR3 length: 16 amino acids. CDR1 SGHAT and CDR2 FQDESV come from the germline V gene (reference sequence). The CDR3 here is CASRIGEGSLQETQYF. The CDR3 DNA sequence: TGTGCCAGCAGAATAGGGGAAGGGTCTCTCCAAGAGACCCAGTACTTC.

The V call is TRBV5-1, the J call TRBJ2-1; TRBD2 matches at 13 bases. Germline loops: CDR1 SGHRS, CDR2 YFSETQ. The junction had 5 bases not matched to a gene; V was cut back by 4 bases and J by 7 bases. This CDR3 has 15 amino acids. The CDR3 here is CASSHGLAGENEQFF. The CDR3 coding sequence is TGCGCCAGCAGCCATGGACTAGCGGGAGAAAATGAGCAGTTCTTC.

The V gene is TRBV13, the J gene TRBJ2-1; TRBD1 or TRBD2 may be the D gene (5 bases each). The V end lost 4 bases, the J end lost 4 bases, and 14 bases lay between the germline ends. Germline V CDR1 and CDR2: PRHDT, FYEKMQ (reference sequence). The CDR3 has 15 amino acids. In DNA form, the CDR3 reads TGTGCCAGCAGCTCCCAGGGTGAGGGGTACAATGAGCAGTTCTTC. As protein: CASSSQGEGYNEQFF.